This T cell receptor (beta chain) was profiled in a study of early T cells in non-severe SARS-CoV-2 infection. On the study more broadly: Sequencing input comprised bulk RNA from unsorted whole blood; chain pairing was not available. Study-wide findings and caveats: VDJdb matches were skewed toward anti-spike CD8 T cell responses.

This CDR3 region has 15 residues. Germline assignment: CDR1 SEHNR and CDR2 FQNEAQ (reference sequence). V lost 2 bases to trimming and J lost 5 bases; unmatched junction nucleotides: 6. This clonotype has a handful of counts. Antigen: not known. Via MiXCR, TCRdb re-called the 5' RACE reads, giving one row per CDR3 protein. The sample lists around 44,000 distinct CDR3 sequences, 6.5% to 9.5% occurring once. Material: whole blood. The chain links TRBV7-9 to TRBJ2-1; TRBD2 aligns across 7 bases. The source of this sequence is an adult who was a healthcare worker with PCR-confirmed SARS-CoV-2 infection or an uninfected control (not recorded which). CDR3 bases: TGTGCCAGCAGCTTAAGGGGAGGGCTGGACAATGAGCAGTTCTTC. Translated, it gives CASSLRGGLDNEQFF.